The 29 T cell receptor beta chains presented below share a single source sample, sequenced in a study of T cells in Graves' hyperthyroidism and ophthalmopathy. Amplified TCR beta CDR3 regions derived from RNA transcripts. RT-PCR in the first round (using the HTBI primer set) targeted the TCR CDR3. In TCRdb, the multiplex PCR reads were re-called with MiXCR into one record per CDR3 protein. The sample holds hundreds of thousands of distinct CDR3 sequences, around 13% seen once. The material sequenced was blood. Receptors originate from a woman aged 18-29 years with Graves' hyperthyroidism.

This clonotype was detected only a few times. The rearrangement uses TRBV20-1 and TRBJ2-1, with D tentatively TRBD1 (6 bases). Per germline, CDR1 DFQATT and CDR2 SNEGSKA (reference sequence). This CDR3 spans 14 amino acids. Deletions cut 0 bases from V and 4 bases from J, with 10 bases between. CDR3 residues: CSARDRDIYNEQFF. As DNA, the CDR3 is TGCAGTGCTAGAGATCGGGACATTTACAATGAGCAGTTCTTC.

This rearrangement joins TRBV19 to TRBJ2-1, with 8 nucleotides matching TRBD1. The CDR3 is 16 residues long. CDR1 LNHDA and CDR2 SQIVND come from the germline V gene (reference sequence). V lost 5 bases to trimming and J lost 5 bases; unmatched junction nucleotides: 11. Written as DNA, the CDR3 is TGTGCCAGTAGTTTCGCCGACAGGGGAAGTCACAATGAGCAGTTCTTC. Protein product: CASSFADRGSHNEQFF.

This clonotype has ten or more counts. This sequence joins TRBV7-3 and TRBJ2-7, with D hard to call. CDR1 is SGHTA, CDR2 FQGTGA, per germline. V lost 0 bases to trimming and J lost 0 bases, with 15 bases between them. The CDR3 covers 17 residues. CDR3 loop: CASSLTWTAVFSYEQYF. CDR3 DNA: TGTGCCAGCAGCTTAACCTGGACGGCGGTATTCTCCTACGAGCAGTACTTC.

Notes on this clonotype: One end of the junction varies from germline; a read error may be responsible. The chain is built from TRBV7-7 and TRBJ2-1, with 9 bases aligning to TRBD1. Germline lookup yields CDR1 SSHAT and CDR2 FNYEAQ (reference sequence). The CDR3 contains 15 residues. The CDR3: CASSLGLGTGSEQFF. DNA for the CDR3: TGTGCTAGCAGCTTAGGTTTAGGGACAGGGAGTGAGCAGTTCTTC. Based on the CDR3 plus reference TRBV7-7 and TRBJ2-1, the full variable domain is GAGVSQSPRYKVTKRGQDVTLRCDPISSHATLYWYQQALGQGPEFLTYFNYEAQPDKSGLPSDRFSAERPEGSISTLTIQRTEQRDSAMYRCASSLGLGTGSEQFFGPGTRLTVL.

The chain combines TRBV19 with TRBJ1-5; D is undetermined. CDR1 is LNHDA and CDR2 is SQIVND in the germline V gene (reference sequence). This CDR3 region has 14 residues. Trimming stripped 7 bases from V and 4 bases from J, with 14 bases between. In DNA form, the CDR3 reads TGTGCCAGTACTTTCAGTCATTTGAATCAGCCCCAGCATTTT. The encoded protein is CASTFSHLNQPQHF.

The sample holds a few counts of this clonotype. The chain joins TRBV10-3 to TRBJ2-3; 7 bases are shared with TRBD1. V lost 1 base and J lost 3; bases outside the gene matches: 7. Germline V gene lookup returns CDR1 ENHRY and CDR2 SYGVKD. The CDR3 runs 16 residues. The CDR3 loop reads CAISELTGVITDTQYF. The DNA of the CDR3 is TGTGCCATCAGTGAGTTAACAGGGGTTATAACAGATACGCAGTATTTT.

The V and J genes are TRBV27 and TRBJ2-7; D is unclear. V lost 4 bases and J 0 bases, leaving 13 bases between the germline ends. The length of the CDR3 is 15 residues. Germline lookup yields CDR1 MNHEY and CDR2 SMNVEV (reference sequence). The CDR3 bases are TGTGCCAGCAGTTATCGAGGCGCAAGCTCCTACGAGCAGTACTTC. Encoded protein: CASSYRGASSYEQYF.

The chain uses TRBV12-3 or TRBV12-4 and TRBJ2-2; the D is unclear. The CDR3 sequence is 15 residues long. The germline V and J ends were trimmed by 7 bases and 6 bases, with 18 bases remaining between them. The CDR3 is CASTYSIPRSGELFF. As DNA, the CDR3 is TGTGCCAGCACCTATAGCATTCCCAGGTCCGGGGAGCTGTTTTTT.

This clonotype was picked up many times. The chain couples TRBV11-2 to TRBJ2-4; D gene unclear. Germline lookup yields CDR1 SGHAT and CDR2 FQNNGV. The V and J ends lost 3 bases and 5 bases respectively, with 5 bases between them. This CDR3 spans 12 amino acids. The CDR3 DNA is TGTGCCAGCAGCTTCTCCCAAAACATTCAGTACTTC. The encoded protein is CASSFSQNIQYF. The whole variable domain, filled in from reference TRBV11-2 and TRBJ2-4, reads EAGVAQSPRYKIIEKRQSVAFWCNPISGHATLYWYQQILGQGPKLLIQFQNNGVVDDSQLPKDRFSAERLKGVDSTLKIQPAKLEDSAVYLCASSFSQNIQYFGAGTRLSVL.

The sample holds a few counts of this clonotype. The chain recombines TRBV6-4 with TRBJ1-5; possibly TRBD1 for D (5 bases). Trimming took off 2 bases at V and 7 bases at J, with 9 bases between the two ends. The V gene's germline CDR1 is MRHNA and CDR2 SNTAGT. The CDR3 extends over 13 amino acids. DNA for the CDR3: TGTGCCAGCAGTGACACTCCAGGGCAGCCCCAGCATTTT. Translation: CASSDTPGQPQHF.

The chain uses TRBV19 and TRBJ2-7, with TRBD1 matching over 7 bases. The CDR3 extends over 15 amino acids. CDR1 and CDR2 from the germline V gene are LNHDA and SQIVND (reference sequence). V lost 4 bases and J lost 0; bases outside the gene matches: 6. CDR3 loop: CASSTGQRVSYEQYF. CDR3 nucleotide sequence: TGTGCCAGTAGTACGGGACAGCGAGTCTCCTACGAGCAGTACTTC.

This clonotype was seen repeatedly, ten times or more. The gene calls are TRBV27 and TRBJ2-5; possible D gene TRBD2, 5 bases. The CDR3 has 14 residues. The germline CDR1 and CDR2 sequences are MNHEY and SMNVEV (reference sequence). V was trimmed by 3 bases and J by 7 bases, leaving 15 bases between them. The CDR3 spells CASSFGQRRGTQYF. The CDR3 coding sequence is TGTGCCAGCAGTTTCGGGCAGCGGCGCGGGACCCAGTACTTC.

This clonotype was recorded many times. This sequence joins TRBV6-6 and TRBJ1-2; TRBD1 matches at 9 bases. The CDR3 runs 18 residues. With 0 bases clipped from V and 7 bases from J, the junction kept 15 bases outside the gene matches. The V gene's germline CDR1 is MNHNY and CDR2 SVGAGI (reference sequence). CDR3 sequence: CASSYSTVGVGQGGGYTF. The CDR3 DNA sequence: TGTGCCAGCAGTTACTCGACGGTCGGGGTGGGACAGGGAGGTGGCTACACCTTC.

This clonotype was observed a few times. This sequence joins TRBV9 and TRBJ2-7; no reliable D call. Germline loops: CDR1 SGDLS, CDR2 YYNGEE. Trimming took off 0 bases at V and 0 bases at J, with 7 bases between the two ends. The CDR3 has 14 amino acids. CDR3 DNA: TGTGCCAGCAGCGTAGGGGCGGACTCCTACGAGCAGTACTTC. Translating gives CASSVGADSYEQYF.

In nucleotides, the CDR3 is TGTGCCAGCAGCGTGACTAGCGGGAGGGCCCGGCCCTACAATGAGCAGTTCTTC. Translation gives CASSVTSGRARPYNEQFF. This chain uses TRBV9 with TRBJ2-1; 14 nucleotides match TRBD2. With 2 bases clipped from V and 2 bases from J, the junction kept 6 bases outside the gene matches. There are 18 residues in the CDR3. Germline V gene lookup returns CDR1 SGDLS and CDR2 YYNGEE.

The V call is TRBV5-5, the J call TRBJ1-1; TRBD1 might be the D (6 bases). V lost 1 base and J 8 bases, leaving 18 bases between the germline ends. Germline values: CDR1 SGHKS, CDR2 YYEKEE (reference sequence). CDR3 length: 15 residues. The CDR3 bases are TGTGCCAGCAGCTTGTACCCTCCACAGGGAATAGAAGCTTTCTTT. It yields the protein CASSLYPPQGIEAFF.

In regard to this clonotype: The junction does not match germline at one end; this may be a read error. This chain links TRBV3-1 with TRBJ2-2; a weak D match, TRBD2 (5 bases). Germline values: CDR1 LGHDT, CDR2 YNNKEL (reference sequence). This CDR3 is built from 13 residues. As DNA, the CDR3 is TGTGCCAGCAGCTTCCACGGAACCGGGGAGCTGCTTTTT. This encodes CASSFHGTGELLF. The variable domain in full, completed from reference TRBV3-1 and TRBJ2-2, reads DTAVSQTPKYLVTQMGNDKSIKCEQNLGHDTMYWYKQDSKKFLKIMFSYNNKELIINETVPNRFSPKSPDKAHLNLHINSLELGDSAVYFCASSFHGTGELLFGEGSRLTVL.

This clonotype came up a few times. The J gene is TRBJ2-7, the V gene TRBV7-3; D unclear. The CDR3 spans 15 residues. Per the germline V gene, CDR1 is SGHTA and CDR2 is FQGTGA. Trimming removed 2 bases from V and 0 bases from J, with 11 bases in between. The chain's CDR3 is CASSLPQSLSYEQYF. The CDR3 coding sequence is TGTGCCAGCAGCTTACCCCAAAGTCTCTCCTACGAGCAGTACTTC. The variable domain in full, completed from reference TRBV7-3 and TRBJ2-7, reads GAGVSQTPSNKVTEKGKYVELRCDPISGHTALYWYRQSLGQGPEFLIYFQGTGAADDSGLPNDRFFAVRPEGSVSTLKIQRTERGDSAVYLCASSLPQSLSYEQYFGPGTRLTVT.

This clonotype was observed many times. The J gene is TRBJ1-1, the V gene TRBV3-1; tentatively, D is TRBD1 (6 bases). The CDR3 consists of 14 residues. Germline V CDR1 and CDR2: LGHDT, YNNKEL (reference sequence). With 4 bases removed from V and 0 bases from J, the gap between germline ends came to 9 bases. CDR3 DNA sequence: TGTGCCAGCAGCCCCAGGGGTATGAACACTGAAGCTTTCTTT. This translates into CASSPRGMNTEAFF. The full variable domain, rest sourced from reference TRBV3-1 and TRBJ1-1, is DTAVSQTPKYLVTQMGNDKSIKCEQNLGHDTMYWYKQDSKKFLKIMFSYNNKELIINETVPNRFSPKSPDKAHLNLHINSLELGDSAVYFCASSPRGMNTEAFFGQGTRLTVV.

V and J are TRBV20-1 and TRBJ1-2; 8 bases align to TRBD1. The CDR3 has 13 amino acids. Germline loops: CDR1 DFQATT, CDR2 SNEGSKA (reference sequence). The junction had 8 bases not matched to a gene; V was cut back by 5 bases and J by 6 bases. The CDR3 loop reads CSALDRVIHGYTF. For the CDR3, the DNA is TGCAGTGCTTTGGACAGGGTGATCCATGGCTACACCTTC.

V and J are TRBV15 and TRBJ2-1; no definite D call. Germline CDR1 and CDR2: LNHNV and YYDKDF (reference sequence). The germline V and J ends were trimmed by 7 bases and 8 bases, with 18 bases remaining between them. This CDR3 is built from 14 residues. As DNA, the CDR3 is TGTGCCACCAAAGAGCCAGGCGATCTGCATGAGCAGTTCTTC. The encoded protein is CATKEPGDLHEQFF.

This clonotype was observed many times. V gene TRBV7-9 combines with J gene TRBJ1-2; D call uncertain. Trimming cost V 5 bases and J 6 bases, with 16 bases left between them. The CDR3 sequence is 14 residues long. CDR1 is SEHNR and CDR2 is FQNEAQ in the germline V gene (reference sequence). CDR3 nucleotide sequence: TGTGCCAGCAGCCCCAATGGCGGATTAAATGGCTACACCTTC. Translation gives CASSPNGGLNGYTF.

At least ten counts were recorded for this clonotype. The CDR3, as DNA: TGCAGTGCTATCAAAACTAGCGGGAGTCCCTACGAGCAGTACTTC. Amino acids: CSAIKTSGSPYEQYF. This chain connects TRBV20-1 to TRBJ2-7, with 11 bases aligning to TRBD2. The CDR3 covers 15 residues. CDR1 is DFQATT, CDR2 SNEGSKA, per germline (reference sequence). V shed 4 bases and J 2 bases; nucleotides not matched to a gene: 7.

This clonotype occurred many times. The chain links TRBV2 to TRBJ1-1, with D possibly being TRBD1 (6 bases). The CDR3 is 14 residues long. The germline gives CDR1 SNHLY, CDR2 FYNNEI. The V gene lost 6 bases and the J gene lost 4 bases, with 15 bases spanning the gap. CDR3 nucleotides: TGTGCCAGCAGAAAACAGGGTGGGGGCACTGAAGCTTTCTTT. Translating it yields CASRKQGGGTEAFF.

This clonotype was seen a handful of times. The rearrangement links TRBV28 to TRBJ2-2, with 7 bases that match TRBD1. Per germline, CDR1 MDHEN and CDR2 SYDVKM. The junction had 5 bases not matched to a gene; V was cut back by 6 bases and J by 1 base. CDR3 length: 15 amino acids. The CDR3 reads CASRPGQMNTGELFF. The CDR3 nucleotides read TGTGCCAGCAGACCGGGACAGATGAACACCGGGGAGCTGTTTTTT. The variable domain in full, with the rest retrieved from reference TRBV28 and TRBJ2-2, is DVKVTQSSRYLVKRTGEKVFLECVQDMDHENMFWYRQDPGLGLRLIYFSYDVKMKEKGDIPEGYSVSREKKERFSLILESASTNQTSMYLCASRPGQMNTGELFFGEGSRLTVL.

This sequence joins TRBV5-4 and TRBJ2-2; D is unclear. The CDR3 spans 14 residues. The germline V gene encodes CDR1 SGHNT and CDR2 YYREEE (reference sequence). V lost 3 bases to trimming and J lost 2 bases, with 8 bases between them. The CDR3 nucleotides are TGTGCCAGCAGCTCTTCACCAAACACCGGGGAGCTGTTTTTT. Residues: CASSSSPNTGELFF.

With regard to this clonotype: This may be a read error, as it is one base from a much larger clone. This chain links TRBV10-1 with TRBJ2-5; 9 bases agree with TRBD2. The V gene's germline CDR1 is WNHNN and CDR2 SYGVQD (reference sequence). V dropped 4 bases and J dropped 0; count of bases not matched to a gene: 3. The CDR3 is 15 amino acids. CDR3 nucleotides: TGCGCCAGCAGTGCTAGCGGGGTGTACCAAGAGACCCAGTACTTC. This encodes CASSASGVYQETQYF.

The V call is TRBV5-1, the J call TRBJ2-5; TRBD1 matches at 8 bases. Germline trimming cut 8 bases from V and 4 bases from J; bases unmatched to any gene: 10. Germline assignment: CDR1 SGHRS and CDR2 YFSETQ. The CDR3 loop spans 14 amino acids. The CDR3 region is CASQPGTGRETQYF. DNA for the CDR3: TGCGCCAGTCAACCCGGGACAGGACGAGAGACCCAGTACTTC.

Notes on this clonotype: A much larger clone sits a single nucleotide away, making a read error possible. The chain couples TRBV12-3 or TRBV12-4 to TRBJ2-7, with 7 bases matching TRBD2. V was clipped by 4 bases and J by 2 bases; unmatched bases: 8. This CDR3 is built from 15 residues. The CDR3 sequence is CASSSGLTVPYEQYF. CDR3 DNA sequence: TGTGCCAGCAGTTCGGGACTAACGGTTCCCTACGAGCAGTACTTC.